What follows are 32 T cell receptor beta chains derived from one specimen sequenced in a study of blood T cell repertoires in COVID-19. TCRdb's copy holds only in-frame clones and misses some; the assay was immunoSEQ multiplex PCR. The sample lists about 170,000 clones, around 80% occurring once. Sequenced material: peripheral blood. The receptors shown here come from a woman between 70 and 85 years old who had recovered from COVID-19.

The gene calls are TRBV6-5 and TRBJ1-2, with D possibly TRBD1 on 5 matching bases. CDR3 length: 12 residues. V shed 8 bases and J shed 7 bases, with 14 bases lying between them. The germline CDR1 and CDR2 sequences are MNHEY and SVGAGI. The CDR3 loop reads CASRVGAGGYTF. The CDR3 nucleotides read TGTGCCAGCCGGGTAGGGGCTGGTGGCTACACCTTC.

The CDR3 coding sequence is TGTGCCAGCTCACCTCTACTGGCGGGAGCGGGCAATGAGCAGTTCTTC. Its protein is CASSPLLAGAGNEQFF. The chain combines TRBV18 with TRBJ2-1, with TRBD2 matching 7 bases. V was pared by 3 bases and J by 6 bases, with 11 bases of the junction left unmatched. Germline V lookup: CDR1 KGHSH, CDR2 LQKENI. This CDR3 region has 16 residues.

The gene calls are TRBV2 and TRBJ1-5; TRBD1 agrees at 12 bases. Germline V lookup: CDR1 SNHLY, CDR2 FYNNEI. This CDR3 is built from 14 residues. After removal of 5 bases from V and 9 bases from J, the junction contained 5 bases not matched to a gene. The CDR3 region has the DNA TGTGCCAGCAGTAGGGACAGGGGGCGGGTGCCCCAGCATTTT. Its protein product is CASSRDRGRVPQHF. Full variable domain (outside the CDR3, taken from reference TRBV2 and TRBJ1-5): EPEVTQTPSHQVTQMGQEVILRCVPISNHLYFYWYRQILGQKVEFLVSFYNNEISEKSEIFDDQFSVERPDGSNFTLKIRSTKLEDSAMYFCASSRDRGRVPQHFGDGTRLSIL.

The CDR3 spells CASSVGQGALNTEAFF. CDR3 bases: TGTGCCAGCAGCGTAGGGCAGGGGGCACTGAACACTGAAGCTTTCTTT. The chain couples TRBV9 to TRBJ1-1, with 8 bases aligning to TRBD1. Unmatched junction bases numbered 4, after V lost 0 bases and J lost 0 bases. This CDR3 is 16 amino acids long. Germline CDR1 and CDR2: SGDLS and YYNGEE.

This clone showed up just a few times. V usage is TRBV28 and J usage is TRBJ1-2; 11 nucleotides match TRBD1. There are 14 residues in the CDR3. CDR1 and CDR2 from the germline V gene are MDHEN and SYDVKM. V shed 6 bases and J 7 bases; nucleotides not matched to a gene: 7. CDR3 region: CASSLSGTGGGYTF. The CDR3 bases are TGTGCCAGCAGCCTCTCCGGGACAGGGGGTGGCTACACCTTC.

The J gene is TRBJ1-4, the V gene TRBV30; no firm D call. This CDR3 region has 12 residues. Germline V CDR1 and CDR2: GTSNPN, SVGIG (reference sequence). With 5 bases removed from V and 3 bases from J, the gap between germline ends came to 7 bases. The CDR3 DNA is TGTGCCTGGGCAGGTCCTAATGAAAAACTGTTTTTT. Translating it yields CAWAGPNEKLFF.

V usage is TRBV5-4 and J usage is TRBJ1-1; TRBD1 is a possible D gene (5 bases). The CDR3 sequence is 16 residues long. The V and J ends lost 5 bases and 0 bases respectively, with 17 bases between them. Germline lookup yields CDR1 SGHNT and CDR2 YYREEE (reference sequence). The CDR3 DNA reads TGTGCCAGCAGTCCACACTCCGGGGGGATGAACACTGAAGCTTTCTTT. Translating it yields CASSPHSGGMNTEAFF. The whole variable domain, remainder taken from reference TRBV5-4 and TRBJ1-1, is ETGVTQSPTHLIKTRGQQVTLRCSSQSGHNTVSWYQQALGQGPQFIFQYYREEENGRGNFPPRFSGLQFPNYSSELNVNALELDDSALYLCASSPHSGGMNTEAFFGQGTRLTVV.

The table lists this clone with a count of one. The CDR3 region has the DNA TGTGCCAGCAGCTTAGGGCGGGGGGATGAGCAGTTCTTC. Protein: CASSLGRGDEQFF. This chain uses TRBV7-6 with TRBJ2-1; 8 nucleotides align to TRBD2. J gave up 8 bases and V 1 base, and 1 base lay outside the gene matches. CDR1 SGHVS and CDR2 FNYEAQ come from the germline V gene. CDR3 length: 13 residues.

The genes are TRBV18 and TRBJ2-1; no clear D. The CDR3 has 15 amino acids. V lost 3 bases and J 0 bases, leaving 9 bases between the germline ends. Germline V gives CDR1 KGHSH, CDR2 LQKENI. The CDR3: CASSPTGRSYNEQFF. In nucleotides, the CDR3 is TGTGCCAGCTCACCGACGGGTCGCTCCTACAATGAGCAGTTCTTC.

V and J are TRBV5-1 and TRBJ1-2, with 8 positions matching TRBD1. This CDR3 contains 17 residues. The V segment lost 5 bases and the J segment 4 bases; nucleotides outside the gene matches: 16. Germline V gene data show CDR1 as SGHRS and CDR2 as YFSETQ. The CDR3 coding sequence is TGCGCCAGCAGGGGACAGGACGCTTCCAATTGGGGCTATGGCTACACCTTC. Its translation is CASRGQDASNWGYGYTF. Variable domain in full (rest from reference TRBV5-1 and TRBJ1-2): KAGVTQTPRYLIKTRGQQVTLSCSPISGHRSVSWYQQTPGQGLQFLFEYFSETQRNKGNFPGRFSGRQFSNSRSEMNVSTLELGDSALYLCASRGQDASNWGYGYTFGSGTRLTVV.

This clone was counted a few times. The chain is built from TRBV19 and TRBJ1-4; no reliable D call. Germline assignment: CDR1 LNHDA and CDR2 SQIVND (reference sequence). This CDR3 comprises 15 residues. The V end was cut by 5 bases, the J end by 0 bases, with 10 bases between. The CDR3 loop reads CASSALAATNEKLFF. As DNA, the CDR3 is TGTGCCAGTAGTGCACTAGCAGCAACTAATGAAAAACTGTTTTTT.

The rearrangement uses TRBV7-6 and TRBJ1-2, with 11 bases aligning to TRBD1. Trimming removed 5 bases from V and 2 bases from J; junction bases left unmatched: 4. The CDR3 has 15 amino acids. Germline CDR1 is SGHVS and CDR2 is FNYEAQ. As DNA, the CDR3 is TGTGCCAGCAGCCGGACAGGGGGCCCCAACTATGGCTACACCTTC. Encoded protein: CASSRTGGPNYGYTF.

The CDR3 sequence: CASSEAQETQYF. The CDR3 DNA is TGTGCCAGCAGTGAGGCCCAAGAGACCCAGTACTTC. The V gene is TRBV2, the J gene TRBJ2-5; D unclear. Trimming removed 3 bases at V and 1 base at J, with 3 bases between. CDR3 length equals 12 residues. CDR1 and CDR2 from the germline V gene are SNHLY and FYNNEI. Drawing the rest from reference TRBV2 and TRBJ2-5, the complete variable domain is EPEVTQTPSHQVTQMGQEVILRCVPISNHLYFYWYRQILGQKVEFLVSFYNNEISEKSEIFDDQFSVERPDGSNFTLKIRSTKLEDSAMYFCASSEAQETQYFGPGTRLLVL.

The chain carries TRBV2 and TRBJ2-7, with TRBD2 matching over 7 bases. CDR1 and CDR2 from the germline V gene are SNHLY and FYNNEI. The CDR3 is 19 amino acids. V lost 6 bases, J lost 3 bases, and 23 bases stayed unmatched. CDR3: CASSYGLDGPGGPNYEQYF. In nucleotides, the CDR3 is TGTGCCAGCAGCTACGGACTAGATGGCCCCGGGGGACCCAACTACGAGCAGTACTTC.

The V gene is TRBV29-1, the J gene TRBJ2-7; TRBD2 aligns across 11 bases. Germline values: CDR1 SQVTM, CDR2 ANQGSEA. CDR3 length: 15 amino acids. J lost 4 bases, V lost 1 base, and 6 bases had no gene match. The CDR3 DNA follows: TGCAGCGTTGAAGGTACTAGCGGGAGCCAATACGAGCAGTACTTC. This translates into CSVEGTSGSQYEQYF.

The chain has TRBV4-2 and TRBJ2-7, with D unresolved. Germline CDR1 reads LGHNA; CDR2 reads YNFKEQ. V was pared by 0 bases and J by 2 bases, with 8 bases between. This CDR3 comprises 14 residues. DNA of the CDR3: TGTGCCAGCAGCCAAGAGTGGCAGACCTACGAGCAGTACTTC. It is translated as CASSQEWQTYEQYF.

This chain joins TRBV27 and TRBJ2-7; D perhaps matches TRBD1 (5 bases). CDR1 and CDR2 from the germline V gene are MNHEY and SMNVEV (reference sequence). V dropped 2 bases and J dropped 6 bases, with 17 bases sitting between them. The CDR3 runs 15 residues. The DNA of the CDR3 is TGTGCCAGCAGTTTAGGGGCGCAGGGCCTCGGCGAGCAGTACTTC. Encoded protein: CASSLGAQGLGEQYF.

This clone was recorded once. The rearrangement links TRBV10-3 to TRBJ2-1; tentative D call: TRBD2 (5 bases). This CDR3 has 12 residues. Germline V lookup: CDR1 ENHRY, CDR2 SYGVKD. Trimming left V 10 bases short and J 6 bases short, with 13 bases between. The CDR3 spells CATSEGINEQFF. Written as DNA, the CDR3 is TGTGCCACGTCCGAGGGAATCAATGAGCAGTTCTTC.

The V call is TRBV9, the J call TRBJ2-1, with TRBD2 matching over 8 bases. Germline CDR1 is SGDLS and CDR2 is YYNGEE. This CDR3 is 18 amino acids long. Germline trimming cut 0 bases from V and 2 bases from J; bases unmatched to any gene: 10. Here the CDR3 DNA reads TGTGCCAGCAGCGTAGACGGGAGGGCCCGTTGGGCCTACAATGAGCAGTTCTTC. Residues: CASSVDGRARWAYNEQFF.

A few counts support this clone. V gene TRBV4-1 combines with J gene TRBJ2-4; TRBD2 might be the D (6 bases). Germline CDR1 is MGHRA and CDR2 is YSYEKL. This CDR3 has 20 residues. Trimming stripped 4 bases from V and 8 bases from J, with 33 bases between. The CDR3 DNA sequence: TGCGCCAGCAGCCCCCTAGTTGGGCGGACGGCGGGGCGGCTCTGGGACATTCAGTACTTC. It yields the protein CASSPLVGRTAGRLWDIQYF.

The V gene is TRBV15, the J gene TRBJ1-4; D is uncertain. V was cut by 1 base and J by 3 bases, with 3 bases left in between. CDR1 LNHNV and CDR2 YYDKDF come from the germline V gene (reference sequence). The CDR3 contains 13 residues. CDR3 sequence: CATSRGANEKLFF. The CDR3 DNA reads as TGTGCCACCAGCAGAGGCGCTAATGAAAAACTGTTTTTT.

V gene TRBV27 combines with J gene TRBJ1-5; 8 bases align to TRBD1. The CDR3 runs to 14 residues. V dropped 7 bases and J dropped 3; count of bases not matched to a gene: 5. Germline loops: CDR1 MNHEY, CDR2 SMNVEV (reference sequence). CDR3 sequence (DNA): TGTGCCAGCAATCCGACAGGGGCCAATCAGCCCCAGCATTTT. This sequence encodes CASNPTGANQPQHF.

This rearrangement joins TRBV7-9 to TRBJ2-1; a weak D match, TRBD2 (6 bases). The CDR3 covers 12 residues. V was shortened by 1 base and J by 15 bases, with 13 bases between the two germline ends. Germline values: CDR1 SEHNR, CDR2 FQNEAQ (reference sequence). CDR3 sequence (DNA): TGTGCCAGCAGCTTAGGGGGCGGGATGGGGTTCTTC. This gives the protein CASSLGGGMGFF.

This clone was observed once. The chain uses TRBV9 and TRBJ2-2, with 8 bases identical to TRBD2. The V and J ends lost 4 bases and 6 bases, in that order; junction bases with no gene match: 11. Germline CDR1 is SGDLS and CDR2 is YYNGEE. The CDR3 contains 16 residues. The CDR3 region is CASSSRGGRRAGELFF. The CDR3, as DNA: TGTGCCAGCAGCTCCCGGGGGGGGCGCCGGGCCGGGGAGCTGTTTTTT.

This chain links TRBV27 with TRBJ1-2; TRBD1 matches 10 bases. J gave up 6 bases and V 5 bases, and 9 bases lay outside the gene matches. The CDR3 extends over 15 amino acids. Germline CDR1 reads MNHEY; CDR2 reads SMNVEV (reference sequence). CDR3 region: CASSPADRGRNGYTF. CDR3 sequence (DNA): TGTGCCAGCAGTCCGGCCGACAGGGGGCGGAATGGCTACACCTTC.

J is TRBJ1-2 and V is TRBV24-1; no firm D call. The V end lost 9 bases, the J end lost 7 bases, and 8 bases lay between the germline ends. The CDR3 is made up of 10 amino acids. Germline V lookup: CDR1 KGHDR, CDR2 SFDVKD. Here the CDR3 reads CATPSVGYTF. The CDR3 coding sequence is TGTGCCACCCCGTCGGTTGGCTACACCTTC.

The chain carries TRBV7-8 and TRBJ2-1; 9 nucleotides match TRBD2. The CDR3 contains 15 residues. V shed 5 bases, J shed 7 bases, and the junction held 9 bases outside the gene matches. The germline V gene encodes CDR1 SGHVS and CDR2 FQNEAQ. CDR3 coding DNA: TGTGCCAGCAGCCCGCAGGGCGGGGGGGAGAATGAGCAGTTCTTC. Translation gives CASSPQGGGENEQFF.

The rearrangement joins TRBV11-3 to TRBJ2-2, with 7 bases fitting TRBD1. The CDR3 has 13 residues. The germline gives CDR1 SGHNT, CDR2 YENEEA. The J segment lost 2 bases and the V segment lost 8 bases, leaving 2 bases of the junction unmatched. CDR3 protein: CASGTVNTGELFF. DNA of the CDR3: TGTGCCAGCGGGACAGTCAACACCGGGGAGCTGTTTTTT. The whole variable domain, filled in from reference TRBV11-3 and TRBJ2-2, reads EAGVVQSPRYKIIEKKQPVAFWCNPISGHNTLYWYLQNLGQGPELLIRYENEEAVDDSQLPKDRFSAERLKGVDSTLKIQPAELGDSAVYLCASGTVNTGELFFGEGSRLTVL.

This chain uses TRBV7-6 with TRBJ1-4; D is possibly TRBD1 (5 bases). The CDR3 has 16 amino acids. Germline lookup yields CDR1 SGHVS and CDR2 FNYEAQ. Trimming cost V 1 base and J 8 bases, with 17 bases left between them. The DNA of the CDR3 is TGTGCCAGCAGCTTAGTTGGGCCAGGGATAGACGAAAAACTGTTTTTT. Its translation: CASSLVGPGIDEKLFF. Full variable domain (rest looked up from reference TRBV7-6 and TRBJ1-4): GAGVSQSPRYKVTKRGQDVALRCDPISGHVSLYWYRQALGQGPEFLTYFNYEAQQDKSGLPNDRFSAERPEGSISTLTIQRTEQRDSAMYRCASSLVGPGIDEKLFFGSGTQLSVL.

The V gene is TRBV6-6, the J gene TRBJ1-2; possible D gene TRBD1, 5 bases. CDR3 length: 15 amino acids. Germline loops: CDR1 MNHNY, CDR2 SVGAGI (reference sequence). V was shortened by 2 bases and J by 3 bases, with 13 bases between the two germline ends. The CDR3 region is CASSYLAGLDYGYTF. In DNA, the CDR3 is TGTGCCAGCAGTTACCTGGCGGGACTCGACTATGGCTACACCTTC.

The chain joins TRBV6-5 to TRBJ1-2; 7 nucleotides line up with TRBD1. Looked up from germline, CDR1 is MNHEY and CDR2 is SVGAGI. The CDR3 runs to 14 residues. The junction had 7 bases not matched to a gene; V was cut back by 5 bases and J by 4 bases. For the CDR3, the DNA is TGTGCCAGCAGTCCCTACAGGGGAAGCTATGGCTACACCTTC. Residues: CASSPYRGSYGYTF.

The chain is built from TRBV5-1 and TRBJ2-7; TRBD1 agrees at 7 bases. V gave up 2 bases and J gave up 0 bases; unmatched junction bases: 5. The CDR3 consists of 15 residues. The germline CDR1 and CDR2 sequences are SGHRS and YFSETQ. CDR3 protein: CASSLRQGSSYEQYF. CDR3 DNA: TGCGCCAGCAGCTTAAGACAGGGAAGCTCCTACGAGCAGTACTTC.